The source of this T cell receptor beta chain is a study of blood T cells in healthy people across ages. A note on this clonotype: Its cognate antigen is unknown.

The sample, about 10 milliliters of peripheral blood, was drawn from each donor. The germline V and J ends were trimmed by 7 bases and 2 bases, with 18 bases remaining between them. CDR3 length: 15 residues. Primed by a sample-barcoded 5' primer and a J-beta primer mix, a second PCR proceeded for roughly 6 to 12 cycles. TCRdb reprocessed the 5' RACE reads with MiXCR, giving one entry per CDR3 protein. The sample holds hundreds of thousands of distinct CDR3 sequences, roughly half seen once. General observations from the study: Roughly linearly, TCR beta diversity per million T cells fell as age increased. It was the long-lived donors that had more naive CD4+ cells and higher diversity than aged donors.

This chain joins TRBV12-3 or TRBV12-4 and TRBJ2-7; TRBD2 is a possible D gene (6 bases). This sequence was found in a man between 60 and 75 years old in good health. The sample comprised blood. CDR3 nucleotide sequence: TGTGCCAGCAAGGGAACAAGCGGGTCTCCCTACGAGCAGTACTTC. Translation: CASKGTSGSPYEQYF.